This T cell receptor beta chain appears in the sequencing data of a study of T cells in Graves' hyperthyroidism and ophthalmopathy. RNA transcripts served as the template for amplifying TCR beta CDR3 regions. The primer set for the first-round RT-PCR of the TCR CDR3 was HTBI. One entry per CDR3 protein results from TCRdb running MiXCR on the multiplex PCR reads. The sample holds more than 550,000 distinct CDR3 sequences; 17% are singletons and the top ten take around 15%. This clonotype was seen only a few times. The CDR3 sequence is 12 residues long. Trimming left V 3 bases short and J 7 bases short, with 9 bases between. Germline V gene lookup returns CDR1 LNHNV and CDR2 YYDKDF (reference sequence).

This chain joins TRBV15 and TRBJ1-1; no firm D call. The sequencing sample was made of blood. The origin of this receptor is a man between 45 and 60 years old with Graves' hyperthyroidism. For the CDR3, the DNA is TGTGCCACCAGCAGCTACACGGGTGAAGCTTTCTTT. This gives the protein CATSSYTGEAFF. Full variable domain (missing parts from reference TRBV15 and TRBJ1-1): DAMVIQNPRYQVTQFGKPVTLSCSQTLNHNVMYWYQQKSSQAPKLLFHYYDKDFNNEADTPDNFQSRRPNTSFCFLDIRSPGLGDTAMYLCATSSYTGEAFFGQGTRLTVV.